Sequencing of this TCR beta chain was carried out in a study of T cell responses to AZD1222 COVID-19 vaccine (dated by TCRdb to about 2021). Notes on the research overall: AZD1222 recipients whose second dose came at about 4 weeks and those whose second dose came at about 12 weeks were combined into one group, since spike-specific TCR depth and breadth did not differ between the two schedules. TCR sequencing covered 230 or so trial participants: approximately 200 given two doses of AZD1222 and 26 given two doses of MenACWY control vaccine. Enrollment into the trials was organized by age into subgroups of 18-55, 56-69 and 70-plus years, and those subgroups contained about 160, 30 and 59 TCR-sequenced participants, respectively.

The CDR3 regions of human TCRbeta chains were analyzed by immunosequencing. In the source study's methods: Repertoire TCRs were checked for matches against a reference library of SARS-CoV-2-specific TCRs that had been generated using the MIRA antigen-specificity platform. Breadth was defined as the fraction of unique TCRs that were SARS-CoV-2-associated. Depth was defined as the fraction of total T cells that were SARS-CoV-2-associated. Using the MIRA data, every spike-specific TCR was mapped to the spike region that the TCR reacted to and assigned to either a CD4 or a CD8 class. Log10-transformed breadth and depth values were compared by one-way ANOVA with Sidak's multiple comparisons tests. The clones in this table, taken by TCRdb from immuneACCESS, are in-frame only. Not every clone is retained; where verified, under half of the shortfall comes from an unresolved V gene, and the cause of the rest is unknown. Clone size and the V and J calls come from that table; the DNA yielded D and trimming. The sample yields over 100,000 clones; about 91% were counted once. Around 7.5% of the sample is taken by the ten largest.

To note about this clone: Its antigen is currently not known. Base qualities are missing; no much larger clone stands one base away.

In the paper's terms, the time point label means: baseline before first vaccination. The vaccinee samples were drawn from two UK trials, COV001 and COV002, one of which was a single-blind randomized controlled phase 2/3 trial testing AZD1222 (ChAdOx1 nCoV-19) in healthy adults. Trial participant PBMC samples were collected at day 0 and day 28 after the second dose for TCRbeta chain sequencing. General study outcomes and caveats: The vaccine-associated CD4 TCRs covered the entire spike protein, and the dominant responses fell in regions 160-218 and 743-854. A significant rise in spike-specific TCR breadth and depth was observed after two AZD1222 doses relative to day 0 and relative to MenACWY recipients. Because no day 14 peak-response samples were available, the repertoires could be characterized only after the peak T cell response. In the small 56-69-year group, the increase in depth fell short of significance, most likely because of low power. Participants were mostly white British and included more females than males, and it was suggested by the authors that clonal diversity may have been underestimated. Epitopes outside the regions mutated in the B.1.351 and B.1.1.7 variants were reportedly recognized by nearly half of the unique spike-specific TCRs. Conclusions about previously exposed vaccinees are limited because only six or seven AZD1222 recipients were SARS-CoV-2 seropositive at baseline.

From its cysteine to its phenylalanine, the CDR3 spans 14 amino acids. Just the 42-base CDR3 DNA is kept, in frame starting at base 1. The germline V gene yields MNHNS for CDR1 and SASEGT for CDR2. V is reduced by 2 bases and J by 4 bases, leaving a spacing of 9 bases between them. The sequence links TRBV6-1 to TRBJ1-5, with no confident D gene call. This sequence was found in an adult in good health. The sequences come from peripheral blood, collected on day 0 of AZD1222 vaccination. The CDR3 corresponds to CASSERGFNQPQHF. The nucleotide sequence reads TGTGCCAGCAGTGAACGGGGTTTTAATCAGCCCCAGCATTTT.